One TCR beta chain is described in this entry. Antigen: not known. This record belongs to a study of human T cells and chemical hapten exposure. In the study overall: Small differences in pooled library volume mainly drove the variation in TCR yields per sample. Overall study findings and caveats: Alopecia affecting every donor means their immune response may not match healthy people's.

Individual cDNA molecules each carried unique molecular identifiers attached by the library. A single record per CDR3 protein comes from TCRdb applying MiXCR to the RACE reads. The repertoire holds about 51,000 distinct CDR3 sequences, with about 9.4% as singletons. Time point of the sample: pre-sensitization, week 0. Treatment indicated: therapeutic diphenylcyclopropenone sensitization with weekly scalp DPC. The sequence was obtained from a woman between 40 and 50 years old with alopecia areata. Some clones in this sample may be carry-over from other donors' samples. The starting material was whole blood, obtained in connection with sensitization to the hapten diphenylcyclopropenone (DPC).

The CDR3 DNA sequence: TGTGCCAGCAGTTCGGGACTAGCAACGCAGTATTTT. Translating gives CASSSGLATQYF. The J gene is TRBJ2-3, the V gene TRBV6-2 or TRBV6-3, with TRBD2 identical over 9 bases. V dropped 4 bases and J dropped 9; count of bases not matched to a gene: 2. CDR1 MNHEY and CDR2 SVGEGT come from the germline V gene. The CDR3 is 12 residues long.